The 19 T cell receptor beta chains given below trace back to one sample, sequenced in a study of T cells in Graves' hyperthyroidism and ophthalmopathy (dated by TCRdb to between 2018 and 2020). The receptor library was made with multiplex PCR. Sequencing relied on an Illumina HiSeq 2000. TCR beta CDR3 regions were amplified from RNA transcripts. The TCR CDR3 was subjected to a first round of RT-PCR using the HTBI primer set and the Qiagen OneStep RT-PCR kit. The raw public reads went through TCRdb reprocessing: fastp at Q25, MiXCR clone calling, in-frame beta chains kept. Entries are consolidated by CDR3 protein sequence, retaining the most common genes and DNA. A total of 500,000 or so distinct CDR3 sequences appear in this sample, about 16% of them only once. The ten largest clonotypes hold over 25% of the sample. Sequenced: blood. These receptors came from a woman in her twenties or thirties with Graves' ophthalmopathy.

The gene calls are TRBV19 and TRBJ2-1; weak D call: TRBD2 (6 bases). The CDR3 contains 13 residues. V shed 2 bases and J shed 10 bases, with 12 bases lying between them. Germline CDR1 LNHDA, CDR2 SQIVND (reference sequence). This CDR3 reads CASSIRREGEQFF. The CDR3, as DNA: TGTGCCAGTAGTATACGGCGGGAAGGAGAGCAGTTCTTC.

In its sample, this clonotype was seen many times. The chain employs TRBV19 and TRBJ1-1, with D unresolved. Germline CDR1 and CDR2: LNHDA and SQIVND (reference sequence). The CDR3 consists of 15 residues. V was pared by 6 bases and J by 1 base, with 15 bases between. The DNA for the CDR3 is TGTGCCAGTAGCCCCTTAACCGGGGAGAACACTGAAGCTTTCTTT. Translation: CASSPLTGENTEAFF.

In this sample, this clonotype turned up many times. The rearrangement uses TRBV4-1 and TRBJ1-1, with D perhaps matching TRBD1 (5 bases). The CDR3 covers 14 residues. The V gene's germline CDR1 is MGHRA and CDR2 YSYEKL. Trimming left V 6 bases short and J 1 base short, with 12 bases between. The CDR3 spells CASRRGEGNTEAFF. The CDR3 DNA reads as TGCGCCAGCAGGCGAGGGGAAGGGAACACTGAAGCTTTCTTT.

There are many counts of this clonotype. The rearrangement links TRBV18 to TRBJ2-1; 9 nucleotides agree with TRBD2. CDR1 KGHSH and CDR2 LQKENI come from the germline V gene. V was clipped by 4 bases and J by 4 bases; unmatched bases: 2. The length of the CDR3 is 14 residues. This chain's CDR3 is CASSRAGGYNEQFF. CDR3 nucleotides: TGTGCCAGCTCACGAGCGGGAGGATACAATGAGCAGTTCTTC.

This clonotype was found many times. The gene calls are TRBV28 and TRBJ2-2; 7 positions match TRBD1. The CDR3 runs to 13 residues. With 6 bases clipped from V and 4 bases from J, the junction kept 2 bases outside the gene matches. The germline V gene encodes CDR1 MDHEN and CDR2 SYDVKM. CDR3 in DNA: TGTGCCAGCAGGGCAGGGGGCACCGGGGAGCTGTTTTTT. Amino acids: CASRAGGTGELFF.

The rearrangement joins TRBV5-1 to TRBJ2-5; D unresolved. The CDR3 loop spans 13 amino acids. V was clipped by 8 bases and J by 3 bases, with 14 bases between them. In germline, CDR1 is SGHRS, CDR2 YFSETQ. This CDR3 reads CARTLGPKETQYF. The CDR3 DNA sequence: TGCGCCAGGACCCTCGGACCAAAAGAGACCCAGTACTTC.

The CDR3 DNA is TGTGCCAGCTCACCACGAATGAGACAGGGGGCGAAGTACACTGAAGCTTTCTTT. This gives the protein CASSPRMRQGAKYTEAFF. V gene TRBV18 combines with J gene TRBJ1-1, with 10 bases fitting TRBD1. The CDR3 loop spans 18 amino acids. The trim removed 1 base at V and 3 bases at J, leaving 11 bases unmatched. Germline V gene lookup returns CDR1 KGHSH and CDR2 LQKENI.

This clonotype has ten or more counts. This sequence joins TRBV27 and TRBJ2-5, with 9 nucleotides matching TRBD2. J lost 5 bases, V lost 3 bases, and 4 bases had no gene match. Per germline, CDR1 MNHEY and CDR2 SMNVEV (reference sequence). This CDR3 has 14 amino acids. In nucleotides, the CDR3 is TGTGCCAGCAGTTTTGGACTAGCGAGGGAGACCCAGTACTTC. Amino acids: CASSFGLARETQYF.

Many counts were recorded for this clonotype. CDR3 residues: CASSEGVGSYNEQFF. In nucleotides, the CDR3 is TGTGCCAGCAGTGAAGGGGTGGGCTCCTACAATGAGCAGTTCTTC. The V gene is TRBV6-1, the J gene TRBJ2-1; D unclear. The CDR3 covers 15 residues. Deletions cut 1 base from V and 0 bases from J, with 7 bases between. From germline, CDR1 is MNHNS and CDR2 SASEGT.

This clonotype was observed at least ten times. V gene TRBV28 combines with J gene TRBJ2-7, with TRBD1 matching over 7 bases. This CDR3 is built from 20 residues. With V trimmed by 6 bases and J by 5 bases, 28 bases remained unmatched. Per germline, CDR1 MDHEN and CDR2 SYDVKM. CDR3: CASSHISLDRAISNINEQYF. CDR3 DNA: TGTGCCAGCAGCCACATCTCACTCGACAGGGCGATTTCGAATATCAACGAGCAGTACTTC.

This clonotype showed up many times. The chain employs TRBV5-1 and TRBJ2-1; D unresolved. V dropped 4 bases and J dropped 12 bases, with 14 bases sitting between them. This CDR3 is built from 12 residues. CDR1 is SGHRS, CDR2 YFSETQ, per germline. In DNA form, the CDR3 reads TGCGCCAGCAGCCAAAACTCCGAGACGCAGTTCTTC. Translated, it gives CASSQNSETQFF.

The J gene is TRBJ2-1, the V gene TRBV12-3 or TRBV12-4; D gene uncertain. CDR3 length: 16 amino acids. With 3 bases removed from V and 0 bases from J, the gap between germline ends came to 12 bases. CDR3: CASSLKLPPSYNEQFF. The CDR3 nucleotides are TGTGCCAGCAGTTTGAAACTCCCTCCCTCCTACAATGAGCAGTTCTTC.

The chain joins TRBV7-2 to TRBJ2-7; D might be TRBD1 (6 bases). This CDR3 has 16 residues. In germline, CDR1 is SGHTA, CDR2 FQGNSA. V lost 1 base and J lost 2, with 15 bases in between. CDR3 region: CASSLDRTEQTYEQYF. Here the CDR3 DNA reads TGTGCCAGCAGCTTAGATAGGACAGAACAAACCTACGAGCAGTACTTC.

This clonotype has at least ten counts. This chain connects TRBV20-1 to TRBJ2-1, with 16 bases matching TRBD2. Germline-derived CDR1 and CDR2 are DFQATT and SNEGSKA (reference sequence). The CDR3 totals 17 residues. J was trimmed by 10 bases and V by 3 bases; bases with no gene match: 12. The CDR3 DNA reads TGCAGTGCTAGCCCCATTGGGACTAGCGGGAGGGCCTTAGAGCAGTTCTTC. Its translation is CSASPIGTSGRALEQFF.

This clonotype was counted many times. The chain uses TRBV3-2 and TRBJ2-1; the DNA was not compared with TRBD2, the D call given in the table. TRBV3-2 is given as a pseudogene. The CDR3 covers 16 residues. CDR3 coding DNA: TGTGCCAGCAGCCAAGAAACGCGGGAGGGCCGATATGAGCAGTTCTTC. Its protein product is CASSQETREGRYEQFF.

This clonotype was observed a handful of times. A much bigger clone sits one base away, suggesting this may be a read error. The CDR3 carries no conserved terminal phenylalanine or tryptophan, so it likely arises from a read error. The chain joins TRBV12-3 or TRBV12-4 to TRBJ2-7; the match to TRBD1 covers 9 bases. V was clipped by 4 bases and J by 1 base; unmatched bases: 5. The CDR3 extends over 15 amino acids. CDR3 sequence: CASSYLGTGSYEQYL. CDR3 DNA: TGTGCCAGCAGTTATTTAGGGACAGGGTCCTACGAGCAGTACCTC.

The chain uses TRBV6-2 or TRBV6-3 and TRBJ1-6; 7 bases align to TRBD1. The CDR3 has 15 residues. Germline V lookup: CDR1 MNHEY, CDR2 SVGEGT. Trimming cost V 8 bases and J 7 bases; bases outside gene matches: 11. In nucleotides, the CDR3 is TGTGCCAGCGGAAGACAGGGCCCCAGGAATTCACCCCTCCACTTT. It is translated as CASGRQGPRNSPLHF.

This chain links TRBV19 with TRBJ1-5, with D perhaps matching TRBD1 (5 bases). The germline V and J ends were trimmed by 5 bases and 6 bases, with 17 bases remaining between them. CDR1 is LNHDA and CDR2 is SQIVND in the germline V gene (reference sequence). This CDR3 has 15 amino acids. The CDR3 reads CASSPQEGGGQPQHF. DNA for the CDR3: TGTGCCAGTAGTCCCCAGGAGGGCGGGGGTCAGCCCCAGCATTTT.

In its sample, this clonotype was seen a few times. The genes are TRBV19 and TRBJ1-1; D gene ambiguous. Trimming left V 1 base short and J 3 bases short, with 3 bases between. The CDR3 extends over 12 amino acids. Germline CDR1 and CDR2: LNHDA and SQIVND (reference sequence). The CDR3 reads CASSIADTEAFF. As DNA, the CDR3 is TGTGCCAGTAGTATAGCGGACACTGAAGCTTTCTTT.